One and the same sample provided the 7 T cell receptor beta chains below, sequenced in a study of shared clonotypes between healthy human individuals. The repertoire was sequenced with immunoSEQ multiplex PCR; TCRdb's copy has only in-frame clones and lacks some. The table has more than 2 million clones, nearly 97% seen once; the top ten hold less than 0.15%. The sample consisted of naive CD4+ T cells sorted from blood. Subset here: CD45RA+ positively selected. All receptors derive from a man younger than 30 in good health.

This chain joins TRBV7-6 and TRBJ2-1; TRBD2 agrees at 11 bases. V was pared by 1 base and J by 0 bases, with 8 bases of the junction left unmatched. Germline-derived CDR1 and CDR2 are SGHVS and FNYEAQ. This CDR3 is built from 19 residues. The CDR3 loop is CASSLGPGLAESSYNEQFF. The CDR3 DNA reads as TGTGCCAGCAGCTTAGGGCCGGGACTAGCGGAGAGCTCCTACAATGAGCAGTTCTTC.

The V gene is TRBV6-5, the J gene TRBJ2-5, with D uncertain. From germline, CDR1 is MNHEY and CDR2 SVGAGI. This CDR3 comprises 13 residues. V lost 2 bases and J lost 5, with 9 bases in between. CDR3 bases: TGTGCCAGCAGTTACGTGGGTTTCGAGACCCAGTACTTC. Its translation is CASSYVGFETQYF.

CDR3 DNA sequence: TGTGCCAGCGCTGGGGGTCGGGGAGAGACCCAGTACTTC. Its protein product is CASAGGRGETQYF. This rearrangement joins TRBV6-5 to TRBJ2-5; perhaps D is TRBD1 or TRBD2 (5 bases each). Trimming left V 8 bases short and J 4 bases short, with 14 bases between. Germline CDR1 MNHEY, CDR2 SVGAGI. This CDR3 is built from 13 residues.

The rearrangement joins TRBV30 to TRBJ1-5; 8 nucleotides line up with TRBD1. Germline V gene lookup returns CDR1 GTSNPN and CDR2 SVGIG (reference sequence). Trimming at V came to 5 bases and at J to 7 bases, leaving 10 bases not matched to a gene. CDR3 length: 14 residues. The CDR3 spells CAWCTGGTGQPQHF. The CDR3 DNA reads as TGTGCCTGGTGCACAGGGGGAACAGGCCAGCCCCAGCATTTT.

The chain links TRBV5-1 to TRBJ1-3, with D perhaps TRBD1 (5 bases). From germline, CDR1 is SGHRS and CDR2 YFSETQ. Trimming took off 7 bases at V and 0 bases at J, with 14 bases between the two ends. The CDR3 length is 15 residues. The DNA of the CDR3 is TGCGCCAGCCGCTCCGGGGGAGACTCTGGAAACACCATATATTTT. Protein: CASRSGGDSGNTIYF. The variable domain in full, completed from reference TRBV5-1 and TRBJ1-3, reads KAGVTQTPRYLIKTRGQQVTLSCSPISGHRSVSWYQQTPGQGLQFLFEYFSETQRNKGNFPGRFSGRQFSNSRSEMNVSTLELGDSALYLCASRSGGDSGNTIYFGEGSWLTVV.

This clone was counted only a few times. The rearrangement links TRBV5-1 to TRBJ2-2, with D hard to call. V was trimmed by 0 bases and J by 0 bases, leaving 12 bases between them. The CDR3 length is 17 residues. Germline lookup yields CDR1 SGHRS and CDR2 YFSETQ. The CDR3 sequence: CASSLDLGGANTGELFF. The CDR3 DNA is TGCGCCAGCAGCTTGGATTTGGGCGGAGCGAACACCGGGGAGCTGTTTTTT.

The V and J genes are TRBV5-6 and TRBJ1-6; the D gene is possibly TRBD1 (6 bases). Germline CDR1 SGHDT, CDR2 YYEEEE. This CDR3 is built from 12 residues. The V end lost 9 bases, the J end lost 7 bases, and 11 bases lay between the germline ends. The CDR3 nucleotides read TGTGCCACCTCGGGACAAAATTCACCCCTCCACTTT. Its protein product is CATSGQNSPLHF.